Listed here are 21 T cell receptor beta chains from one sample, sequenced in a study of blood T cell repertoires in COVID-19. Clones were sequenced by immunoSEQ multiplex PCR, and TCRdb holds only the in-frame ones, with some missing. The sample yields about 190,000 clones, about nine tenths seen once. Sequencing was carried out using peripheral blood. Every receptor here comes from a man aged 30 to 45 with acute or convalescent COVID-19.

This sequence joins TRBV28 and TRBJ2-7; maybe TRBD1 (6 bases). The CDR3 runs to 15 residues. Germline V lookup: CDR1 MDHEN, CDR2 SYDVKM. The V end was cut by 7 bases, the J end by 5 bases, with 21 bases between. Written as DNA, the CDR3 is TGTGCCAGCACCCCGGACAGTACCCTAAGGGACGAGCAGTACTTC. It encodes CASTPDSTLRDEQYF.

The chain employs TRBV6-5 and TRBJ2-7; 8 positions agree with TRBD2. V shed 2 bases and J 2 bases; nucleotides not matched to a gene: 8. Germline lookup yields CDR1 MNHEY and CDR2 SVGAGI. This CDR3 has 16 amino acids. CDR3 amino acids: CASSYPRKREPYEQYF. The CDR3 DNA reads as TGTGCCAGCAGTTACCCGCGTAAGCGGGAGCCCTACGAGCAGTACTTC.

This clone appeared a few times. This chain uses TRBV5-6 with TRBJ2-2; D is unresolved. The CDR3 has 15 amino acids. Deletions cut 2 bases from V and 3 bases from J, with 11 bases between. CDR1 is SGHDT, CDR2 YYEEEE, per germline. The CDR3 sequence is CASSFGSRYTGELFF. The CDR3 nucleotides are TGTGCCAGCAGCTTCGGATCCAGGTACACCGGGGAGCTGTTTTTT.

This clone was counted a single time. V gene TRBV6-1 combines with J gene TRBJ1-4, with TRBD1 matching 7 bases. V lost 3 bases, J lost 12 bases, and 7 bases stayed unmatched. The CDR3 has 13 amino acids. Germline V gene sequence: CDR1 MNHNS, CDR2 SASEGT. The CDR3 loop is CASSDPGQRELFF. The CDR3 coding sequence is TGTGCCAGCAGTGACCCGGGACAGCGGGAACTGTTTTTT.

The V call is TRBV2, the J call TRBJ1-5; 9 nucleotides agree with TRBD1. The junction had 12 bases not matched to a gene; V was cut back by 8 bases and J by 7 bases. This CDR3 has 15 residues. In germline, CDR1 is SNHLY, CDR2 FYNNEI. The CDR3 DNA reads as TGTGCCAGCGGCCCTGGACAGGGGAGGGGACAGCCCCAGCATTTT. Protein: CASGPGQGRGQPQHF.

The CDR3 sequence: CASSKRLTSGTNEQFF. As DNA, the CDR3 is TGTGCCAGCAGTAAGAGGTTGACTAGCGGAACAAATGAGCAGTTCTTC. V usage is TRBV28 and J usage is TRBJ2-1; TRBD2 aligns across 9 bases. Germline V gene data show CDR1 as MDHEN and CDR2 as SYDVKM. The junction had 12 bases not matched to a gene; V was cut back by 5 bases and J by 7 bases. This CDR3 is built from 16 residues. Full variable domain (outside the CDR3, taken from reference TRBV28 and TRBJ2-1): DVKVTQSSRYLVKRTGEKVFLECVQDMDHENMFWYRQDPGLGLRLIYFSYDVKMKEKGDIPEGYSVSREKKERFSLILESASTNQTSMYLCASSKRLTSGTNEQFFGPGTRLTVL.

The chain couples TRBV3-1 (or the pseudogene TRBV3-2) to TRBJ2-3, with 8 bases aligning to TRBD2. The junction had 15 bases not matched to a gene; V was cut back by 4 bases and J by 3 bases. The CDR3 totals 18 residues. Germline CDR1 reads LGHDT; CDR2 reads YNNKEL (reference sequence). CDR3 DNA sequence: TGTGCCAGCAGCCCAGGGAAAAGCGGGAGAATTGTAACAGATACGCAGTATTTT. Its protein is CASSPGKSGRIVTDTQYF.

This clone has only a few counts. V usage is TRBV28 and J usage is TRBJ1-2, with D perhaps matching TRBD1 (5 bases). V shed 6 bases and J shed 3 bases, with 17 bases lying between them. CDR3 size: 15 residues. Germline assignment: CDR1 MDHEN and CDR2 SYDVKM. CDR3 sequence reads: CASSLSLAGYYGYTF. CDR3 coding DNA: TGTGCCAGCAGCCTAAGCCTCGCAGGGTACTATGGCTACACCTTC.

The V and J genes are TRBV2 and TRBJ2-5; D is undetermined. The CDR3 length is 12 residues. Germline values: CDR1 SNHLY, CDR2 FYNNEI. V was cut by 1 base and J by 9 bases, with 9 bases left in between. The CDR3 sequence: CASSEGASSQYF. The CDR3 DNA is TGTGCCAGCAGTGAAGGTGCTAGTTCCCAGTACTTC.

In its sample, this clone was seen a few times. The chain couples TRBV27 to TRBJ1-1; 7 bases match TRBD1. CDR1 is MNHEY and CDR2 is SMNVEV in the germline V gene (reference sequence). This CDR3 contains 16 residues. Trimming removed 6 bases from V and 5 bases from J; junction bases left unmatched: 15. This chain's CDR3 is CASSSPIRGLWTEAFF. The CDR3 DNA is TGTGCCAGCAGCTCCCCGATTAGGGGGCTCTGGACTGAAGCTTTCTTT.

The genes are TRBV19 and TRBJ1-1; 10 bases line up with TRBD1. This CDR3 has 16 residues. J lost 3 bases, V lost 9 bases, and 13 bases had no gene match. Germline V lookup: CDR1 LNHDA, CDR2 SQIVND (reference sequence). For the CDR3, the DNA is TGTGCCAGCTCACTGGCTGACAGGGGGCCGGACACTGAAGCTTTCTTT. Amino acids: CASSLADRGPDTEAFF.

The rearrangement uses TRBV9 and TRBJ1-2, with D perhaps TRBD1 (6 bases). This CDR3 has 13 residues. Germline loops: CDR1 SGDLS, CDR2 YYNGEE. V was shortened by 0 bases and J by 4 bases, with 7 bases between the two germline ends. CDR3 sequence reads: CASSVGRGYGYTF. CDR3 nucleotide sequence: TGTGCCAGCAGCGTAGGCAGGGGCTATGGCTACACCTTC.

The CDR3: CAWSYAGNQPQHF. In DNA, the CDR3 is TGTGCCTGGAGTTACGCAGGAAATCAGCCCCAGCATTTT. The chain combines TRBV30 with TRBJ1-5; D gene unclear. The CDR3 runs 13 residues. Trimming pared 2 bases from V and 4 bases from J, leaving 9 bases between. The germline gives CDR1 GTSNPN, CDR2 SVGIG (reference sequence).

The rearrangement links TRBV5-5 to TRBJ2-3, with 9 bases fitting TRBD1. V shed 4 bases and J 5 bases; nucleotides not matched to a gene: 2. Germline CDR1 is SGHKS and CDR2 is YYEKEE (reference sequence). CDR3 length: 13 amino acids. Here the CDR3 reads CASSRQGEDTQYF. CDR3 coding DNA: TGTGCCAGCAGCCGACAGGGGGAAGATACGCAGTATTTT.

The CDR3: CASSPRQGKNIQYF. In DNA form, the CDR3 reads TGCGCCAGCAGTCCTAGGCAAGGCAAAAACATTCAGTACTTC. The chain recombines TRBV23-1 with TRBJ2-4; D gene unclear. TRBV23-1 is an ORF, and what it does is uncertain. The CDR3 consists of 14 residues. With 4 bases removed from V and 3 bases from J, the gap between germline ends came to 10 bases.

V is TRBV2 and J is TRBJ2-2; unclear D gene. Looked up from germline, CDR1 is SNHLY and CDR2 is FYNNEI. The CDR3 totals 15 residues. V lost 5 bases to trimming and J lost 4 bases, with 14 bases between them. The CDR3 DNA is TGTGCCAGCAGTCTGAGGAAAACGGGCACCGGGGAGCTGTTTTTT. Its protein product is CASSLRKTGTGELFF.

This clone was picked up one time. V and J are TRBV7-9 and TRBJ1-1, with 8 bases that match TRBD1. Germline V CDR1 and CDR2: SEHNR, FQNEAQ (reference sequence). The V gene end was trimmed by 0 bases and the J gene end by 5 bases; junction bases not matched to a gene: 5. This CDR3 contains 15 residues. The CDR3: CASSLAFQGATEAFF. The CDR3, as DNA: TGTGCCAGCAGCTTAGCGTTCCAGGGGGCTACTGAAGCTTTCTTT.

V gene TRBV2 combines with J gene TRBJ1-2; D might be TRBD1 (6 bases). The CDR3 covers 14 residues. Trimming cost V 5 bases and J 0 bases, with 10 bases left between them. The germline V gene encodes CDR1 SNHLY and CDR2 FYNNEI. CDR3 region: CASSPDRSNYGYTF. CDR3 coding DNA: TGTGCCAGCAGTCCGGACAGATCTAACTATGGCTACACCTTC.

The chain uses TRBV30 and TRBJ1-6; possibly TRBD1 for D (5 bases). The germline V gene has CDR1 GTSNPN and CDR2 SVGIG (reference sequence). V lost 3 bases, J lost 6 bases, and 18 bases lay in between. The CDR3 is made up of 16 amino acids. The CDR3: CAWRLAWGRSNSPLHF. The DNA for the CDR3 is TGTGCCTGGAGACTCGCGTGGGGCAGAAGTAATTCACCCCTCCACTTT.

The chain employs TRBV6-5 and TRBJ1-1; D gene uncertain. V lost 5 bases and J lost 8, with 12 bases in between. This CDR3 spans 12 amino acids. The germline V gene encodes CDR1 MNHEY and CDR2 SVGAGI. In DNA form, the CDR3 reads TGTGCCAGCAGTAACCTCGCGGGGGAAGCTTTCTTT. Amino acids: CASSNLAGEAFF.

The V and J genes are TRBV11-2 and TRBJ1-1; a weak D match, TRBD1 (5 bases). The CDR3 is 13 amino acids. Trimming took off 9 bases at V and 0 bases at J, with 11 bases between the two ends. The germline V gene encodes CDR1 SGHAT and CDR2 FQNNGV. The CDR3 bases are TGTGCCAGTACCGCGGGACTGAACACTGAAGCTTTCTTT. It translates to CASTAGLNTEAFF.